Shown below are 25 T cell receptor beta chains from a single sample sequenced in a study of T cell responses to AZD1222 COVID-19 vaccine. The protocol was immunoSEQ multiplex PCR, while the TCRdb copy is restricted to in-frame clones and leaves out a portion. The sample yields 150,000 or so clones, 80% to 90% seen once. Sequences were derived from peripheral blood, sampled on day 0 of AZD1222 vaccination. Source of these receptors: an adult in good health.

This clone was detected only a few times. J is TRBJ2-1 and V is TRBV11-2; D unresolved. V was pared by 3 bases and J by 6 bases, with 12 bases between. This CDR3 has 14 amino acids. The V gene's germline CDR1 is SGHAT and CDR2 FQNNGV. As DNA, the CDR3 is TGTGCCAGCAGCTTTGGTGTCCTAAGCAATGAGCAGTTCTTC. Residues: CASSFGVLSNEQFF.

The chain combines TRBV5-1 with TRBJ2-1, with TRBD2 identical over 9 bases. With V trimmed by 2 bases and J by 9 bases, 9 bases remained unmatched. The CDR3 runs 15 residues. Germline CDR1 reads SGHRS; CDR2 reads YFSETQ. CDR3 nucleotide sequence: TGCGCCAGCAGCTTTACAGGGACTAGCCATAGTGAGCAGTTCTTC. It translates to CASSFTGTSHSEQFF.

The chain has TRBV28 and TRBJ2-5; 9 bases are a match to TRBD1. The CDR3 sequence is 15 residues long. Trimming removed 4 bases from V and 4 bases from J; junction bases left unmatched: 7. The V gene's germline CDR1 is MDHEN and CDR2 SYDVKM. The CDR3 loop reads CASSSPGQGRETQYF. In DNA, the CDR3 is TGTGCCAGCAGTTCACCGGGACAGGGACGAGAGACCCAGTACTTC. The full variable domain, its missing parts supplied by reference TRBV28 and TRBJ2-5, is DVKVTQSSRYLVKRTGEKVFLECVQDMDHENMFWYRQDPGLGLRLIYFSYDVKMKEKGDIPEGYSVSREKKERFSLILESASTNQTSMYLCASSSPGQGRETQYFGPGTRLLVL.

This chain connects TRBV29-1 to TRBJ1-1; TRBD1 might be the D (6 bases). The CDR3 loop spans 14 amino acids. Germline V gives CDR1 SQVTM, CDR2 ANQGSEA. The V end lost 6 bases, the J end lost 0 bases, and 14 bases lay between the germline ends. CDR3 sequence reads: CSVWTAWMNTEAFF. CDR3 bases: TGCAGCGTGTGGACAGCCTGGATGAACACTGAAGCTTTCTTT. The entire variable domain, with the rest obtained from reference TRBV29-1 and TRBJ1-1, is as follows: SAVISQKPSRDICQRGTSLTIQCQVDSQVTMMFWYRQQPGQSLTLIATANQGSEATYESGFVIDKFPISRPNLTFSTLTVSNMSPEDSSIYLCSVWTAWMNTEAFFGQGTRLTVV.

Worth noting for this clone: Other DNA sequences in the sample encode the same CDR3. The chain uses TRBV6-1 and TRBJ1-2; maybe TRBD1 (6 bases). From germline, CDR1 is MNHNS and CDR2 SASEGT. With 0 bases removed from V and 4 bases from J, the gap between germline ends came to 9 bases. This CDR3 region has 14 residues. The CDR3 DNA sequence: TGTGCCAGCAGTGAAGCCGGCAGGGGCTATGGCTACACCTTC. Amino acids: CASSEAGRGYGYTF.

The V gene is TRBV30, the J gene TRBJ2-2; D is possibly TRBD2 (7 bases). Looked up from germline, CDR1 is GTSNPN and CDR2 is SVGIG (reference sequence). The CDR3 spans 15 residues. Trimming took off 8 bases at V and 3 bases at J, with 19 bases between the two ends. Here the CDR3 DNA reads TGTGCCAACAAGAGGGGGGGCTTGGACACCGGGGAGCTGTTTTTT. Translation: CANKRGGLDTGELFF.

The DNA of the CDR3 is TGTGCCAGCAATGCGCAATCGGGGGGGTACAATGAGCAGTTCTTC. Translation gives CASNAQSGGYNEQFF. The chain joins TRBV6-4 to TRBJ2-1; TRBD2 aligns across 8 bases. The CDR3 covers 15 residues. CDR1 and CDR2 from the germline V gene are MRHNA and SNTAGT. The V and J ends lost 7 bases and 4 bases, in that order; junction bases with no gene match: 9.

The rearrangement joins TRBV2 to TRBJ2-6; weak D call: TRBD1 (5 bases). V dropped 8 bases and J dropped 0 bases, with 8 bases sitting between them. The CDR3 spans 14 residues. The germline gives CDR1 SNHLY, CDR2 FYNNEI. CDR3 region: CASQGFSGANVLTF. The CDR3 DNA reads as TGTGCCAGCCAGGGATTCTCTGGGGCCAACGTCCTGACTTTC. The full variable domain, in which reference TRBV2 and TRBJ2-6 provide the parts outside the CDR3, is EPEVTQTPSHQVTQMGQEVILRCVPISNHLYFYWYRQILGQKVEFLVSFYNNEISEKSEIFDDQFSVERPDGSNFTLKIRSTKLEDSAMYFCASQGFSGANVLTFGAGSRLTVL.

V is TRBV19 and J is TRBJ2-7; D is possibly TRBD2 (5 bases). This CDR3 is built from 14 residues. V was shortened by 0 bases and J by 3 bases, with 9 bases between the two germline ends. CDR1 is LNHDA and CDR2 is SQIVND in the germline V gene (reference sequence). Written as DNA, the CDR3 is TGTGCCAGTAGTATAGATTTAGAGGGCTACGAGCAGTACTTC. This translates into CASSIDLEGYEQYF.

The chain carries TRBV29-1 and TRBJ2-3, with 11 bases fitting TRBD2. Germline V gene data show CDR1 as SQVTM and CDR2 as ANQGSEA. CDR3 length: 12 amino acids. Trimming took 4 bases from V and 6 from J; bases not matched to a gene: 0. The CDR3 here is CSVVAGGDTQYF. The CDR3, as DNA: TGCAGCGTTGTAGCGGGAGGGGATACGCAGTATTTT.

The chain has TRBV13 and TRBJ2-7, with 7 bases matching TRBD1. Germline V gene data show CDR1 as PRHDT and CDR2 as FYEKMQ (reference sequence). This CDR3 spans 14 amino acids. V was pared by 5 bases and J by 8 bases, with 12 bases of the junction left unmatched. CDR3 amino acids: CASSLDRDPQKQYF. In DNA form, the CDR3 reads TGTGCCAGCAGCCTTGACAGGGACCCTCAGAAGCAGTACTTC.

The CDR3 region is CATSRAKRTGVIGIGANVLTF. Written as DNA, the CDR3 is TGTGCCACCAGCAGAGCAAAGAGGACAGGGGTAATTGGTATTGGGGCCAACGTCCTGACTTTC. The chain employs TRBV15 and TRBJ2-6, with 9 bases lining up with TRBD1. The CDR3 is 21 amino acids. With V trimmed by 1 base and J by 3 bases, 16 bases remained unmatched. Germline V gives CDR1 LNHNV, CDR2 YYDKDF (reference sequence). Full variable domain (missing parts from reference TRBV15 and TRBJ2-6): DAMVIQNPRYQVTQFGKPVTLSCSQTLNHNVMYWYQQKSSQAPKLLFHYYDKDFNNEADTPDNFQSRRPNTSFCFLDIRSPGLGDTAMYLCATSRAKRTGVIGIGANVLTFGAGSRLTVL.

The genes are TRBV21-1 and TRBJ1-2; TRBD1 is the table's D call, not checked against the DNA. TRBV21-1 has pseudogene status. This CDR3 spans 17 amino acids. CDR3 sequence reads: CASSKACCADANYGYTF. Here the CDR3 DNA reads TGTGCCAGCAGCAAGGCTTGTTGTGCAGATGCTAACTATGGCTACACCTTC.

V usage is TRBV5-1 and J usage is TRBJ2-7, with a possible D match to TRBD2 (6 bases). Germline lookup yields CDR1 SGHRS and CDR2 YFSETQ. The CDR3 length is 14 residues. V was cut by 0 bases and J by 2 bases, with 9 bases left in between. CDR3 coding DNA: TGCGCCAGCAGCTTGGTGGAGGGAACCTACGAGCAGTACTTC. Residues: CASSLVEGTYEQYF.

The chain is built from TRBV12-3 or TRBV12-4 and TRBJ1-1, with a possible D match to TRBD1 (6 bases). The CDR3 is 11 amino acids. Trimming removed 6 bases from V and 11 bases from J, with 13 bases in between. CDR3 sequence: CASRVGGLAFF. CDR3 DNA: TGTGCCAGCAGGGTAGGGGGGCTGGCTTTCTTT.

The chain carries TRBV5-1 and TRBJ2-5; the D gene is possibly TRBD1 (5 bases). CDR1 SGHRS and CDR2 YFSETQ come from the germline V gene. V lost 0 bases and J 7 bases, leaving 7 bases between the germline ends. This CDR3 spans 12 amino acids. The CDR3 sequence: CASSLDRRTQYF. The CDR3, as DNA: TGCGCCAGCAGCTTGGACAGGAGGACCCAGTACTTC. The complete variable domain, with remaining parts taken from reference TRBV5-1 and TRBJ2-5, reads KAGVTQTPRYLIKTRGQQVTLSCSPISGHRSVSWYQQTPGQGLQFLFEYFSETQRNKGNFPGRFSGRQFSNSRSEMNVSTLELGDSALYLCASSLDRRTQYFGPGTRLLVL.

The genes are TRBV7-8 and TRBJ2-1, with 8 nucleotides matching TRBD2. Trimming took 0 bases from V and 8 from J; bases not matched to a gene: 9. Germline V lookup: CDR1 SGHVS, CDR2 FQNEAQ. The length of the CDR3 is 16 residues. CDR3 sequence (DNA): TGTGCCAGCAGCTTAGCGCCCGGGACTAGTGGCGATGAGCAGTTCTTC. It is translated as CASSLAPGTSGDEQFF.

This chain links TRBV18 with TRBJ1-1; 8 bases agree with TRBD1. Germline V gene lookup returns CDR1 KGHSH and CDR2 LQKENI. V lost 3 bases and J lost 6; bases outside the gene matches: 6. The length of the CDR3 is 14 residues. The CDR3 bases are TGTGCCAGCTCACCTCAGGGGGCTCCTCCTGAAGCTTTCTTT. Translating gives CASSPQGAPPEAFF.

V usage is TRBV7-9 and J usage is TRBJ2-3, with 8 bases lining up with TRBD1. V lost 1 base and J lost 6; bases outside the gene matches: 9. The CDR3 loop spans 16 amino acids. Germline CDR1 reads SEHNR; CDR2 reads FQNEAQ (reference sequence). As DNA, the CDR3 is TGTGCCAGCAGCTTAGGGCCTCAGGGGGCTGGGGATACGCAGTATTTT. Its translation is CASSLGPQGAGDTQYF.

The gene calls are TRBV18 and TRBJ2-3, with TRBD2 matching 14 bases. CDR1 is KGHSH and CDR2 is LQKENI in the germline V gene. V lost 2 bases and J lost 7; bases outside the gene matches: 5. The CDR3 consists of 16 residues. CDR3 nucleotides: TGTGCCAGCTCACCATTGACTAGCGGGGGGGGAAATACGCAGTATTTT. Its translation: CASSPLTSGGGNTQYF.

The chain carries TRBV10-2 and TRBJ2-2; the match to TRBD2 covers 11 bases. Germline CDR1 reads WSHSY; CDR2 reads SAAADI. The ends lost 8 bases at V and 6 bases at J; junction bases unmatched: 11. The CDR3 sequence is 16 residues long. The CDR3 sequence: CASWDSGGAGSGELFF. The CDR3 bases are TGCGCCAGCTGGGATAGCGGGGGGGCCGGGTCCGGGGAGCTGTTTTTT.

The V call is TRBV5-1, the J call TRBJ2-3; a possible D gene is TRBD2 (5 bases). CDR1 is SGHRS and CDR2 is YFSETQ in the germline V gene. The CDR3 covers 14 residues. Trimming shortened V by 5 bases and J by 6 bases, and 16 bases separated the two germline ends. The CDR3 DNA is TGCGCCAGCAGAATCGATGCGGCTAGCGATACGCAGTATTTT. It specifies CASRIDAASDTQYF.

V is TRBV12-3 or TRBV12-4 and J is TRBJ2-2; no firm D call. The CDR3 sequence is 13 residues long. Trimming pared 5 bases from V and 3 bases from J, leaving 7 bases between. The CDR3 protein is CASSRSDTGELFF. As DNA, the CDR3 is TGTGCCAGCAGTCGGAGTGACACCGGGGAGCTGTTTTTT.

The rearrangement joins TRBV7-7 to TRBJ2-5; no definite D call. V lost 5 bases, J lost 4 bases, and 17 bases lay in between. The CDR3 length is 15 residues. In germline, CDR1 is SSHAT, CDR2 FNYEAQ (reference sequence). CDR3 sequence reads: CASSPNPTPTETQYF. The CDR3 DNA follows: TGTGCCAGCAGCCCGAACCCCACACCAACAGAGACCCAGTACTTC. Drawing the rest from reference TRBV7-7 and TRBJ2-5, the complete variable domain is GAGVSQSPRYKVTKRGQDVTLRCDPISSHATLYWYQQALGQGPEFLTYFNYEAQPDKSGLPSDRFSAERPEGSISTLTIQRTEQRDSAMYRCASSPNPTPTETQYFGPGTRLLVL.

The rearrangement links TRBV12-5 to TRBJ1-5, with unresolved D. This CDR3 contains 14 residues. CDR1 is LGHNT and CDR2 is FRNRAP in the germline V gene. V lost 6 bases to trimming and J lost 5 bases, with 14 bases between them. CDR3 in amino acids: CASGRGSGYQPQHF. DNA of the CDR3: TGTGCTAGTGGCCGGGGTAGTGGCTATCAGCCCCAGCATTTT.